One sample yielded the 15 T cell receptor beta chains listed below, sequenced in a study of blood T cells in healthy people across ages. Primers used in a second PCR of about 6 to 11 cycles were a sample-barcoded 5' primer and a J-beta primer mix. TCRdb processed the 5' RACE reads anew with MiXCR; each CDR3 protein has one entry. Of roughly 1.9 million distinct CDR3 sequences in the sample, approximately 40% are singletons; the top ten hold more than 20%. The sequencing input was blood. Receptors originate from a human donor in good health.

About this clonotype itself: The junction does not match germline at one end; this may be a read error. This sequence joins TRBV7-2 and TRBJ2-1; 7 nucleotides line up with TRBD1. CDR1 and CDR2 (germline): SGHTA, FQGNSA. This CDR3 has 15 amino acids. CDR3 protein: CASSLDRDSYDEQFF. CDR3 coding DNA: TGTGCCAGCAGCTTGGACCGGGACAGCTACGATGAGCAGTTCTTC.

This clonotype showed up just a few times. The V call is TRBV7-3, the J call TRBJ2-5, with TRBD2 identical over 12 bases. The J segment lost 5 bases and the V segment lost 5 bases, leaving 6 bases of the junction unmatched. In germline, CDR1 is SGHTA, CDR2 FQGTGA. The CDR3 has 15 residues. The CDR3 is CASSPSGGAWETQYF. The CDR3 DNA reads TGTGCCAGCAGCCCTAGCGGGGGGGCGTGGGAGACCCAGTACTTC.

The chain is built from TRBV10-3 and TRBJ1-1; no clear D gene. CDR1 ENHRY and CDR2 SYGVKD come from the germline V gene. This CDR3 has 15 amino acids. The ends were cut back, 2 bases at V and 7 bases at J, with 17 bases in the middle. CDR3 region: CAISEIPTTILEAFF. CDR3 coding DNA: TGTGCCATCAGTGAGATCCCCACGACAATTCTTGAAGCTTTCTTT.

This rearrangement joins TRBV27 to TRBJ2-1; TRBD2 matches at 15 bases. Per the germline V gene, CDR1 is MNHEY and CDR2 is SMNVEV (reference sequence). This CDR3 has 18 amino acids. Unmatched junction bases numbered 5, after V lost 4 bases and J lost 1 base. This CDR3 is CASSSRTSGGASYNEQFF. DNA for the CDR3: TGTGCCAGCAGTTCTAGGACTAGCGGGGGGGCGTCCTACAATGAGCAGTTCTTC.

The chain has TRBV9 and TRBJ2-7; D perhaps matches TRBD2 (5 bases). V was shortened by 3 bases and J by 4 bases, with 17 bases between the two germline ends. The CDR3 has 15 amino acids. Germline V lookup: CDR1 SGDLS, CDR2 YYNGEE. The CDR3 here is CASSGRVSGRYEQYF. The CDR3 nucleotides are TGTGCCAGCAGCGGACGGGTGAGCGGCCGGTACGAGCAGTACTTC.

This chain links TRBV21-1 with TRBJ2-3. TRBV21-1 is a listed pseudogene. This CDR3 is 15 amino acids long. For the CDR3, the DNA is TGTGCCAGCAGCAAGGGATCCGTTGGAGTAGATACGCAGTATTTT. This encodes CASSKGSVGVDTQYF.

The chain joins TRBV2 to TRBJ1-2; D might be TRBD1 (6 bases). The CDR3 is 13 residues long. CDR1 is SNHLY, CDR2 FYNNEI, per germline. The V and J ends lost 1 base and 8 bases respectively, with 11 bases between them. The CDR3 sequence: CASSEEGVGGYTF. CDR3 nucleotides: TGTGCCAGCAGTGAAGAGGGGGTGGGAGGCTACACCTTC.

The table lists this clonotype with many counts. The rearrangement joins TRBV4-2 to TRBJ2-3, with TRBD2 identical over 7 bases. The germline gives CDR1 LGHNA, CDR2 YNFKEQ. The CDR3 loop spans 16 amino acids. J gave up 5 bases and V 0 bases, and 8 bases lay outside the gene matches. CDR3 sequence (DNA): TGTGCCAGCAGCCAAGAGGGACGGGGGGAAATAGATACGCAGTATTTT. Its translation is CASSQEGRGEIDTQYF.

This chain connects TRBV19 to TRBJ1-4; D gene ambiguous. The CDR3 is 15 amino acids. The V end lost 4 bases, the J end lost 7 bases, and 16 bases lay between the germline ends. The germline V gene has CDR1 LNHDA and CDR2 SQIVND (reference sequence). DNA for the CDR3: TGTGCCAGTAGTAAAACGCCTACGGGAGGTGAAAAACTGTTTTTT. Protein product: CASSKTPTGGEKLFF.

The count of this clonotype is one. The conserved closing phenylalanine or tryptophan is absent in this CDR3, likely reflecting a read error. The rearrangement joins TRBV4-1 to TRBJ1-5, with a possible D match to TRBD1 (5 bases). This CDR3 is built from 15 residues. Germline V CDR1 and CDR2: MGHRA, YSYEKL. With 1 base removed from V and 4 bases from J, the gap between germline ends came to 11 bases. DNA for the CDR3: TGCGCCAGCAGCCAAGTCTTTACAGGTAATCAGCCCCAGCATTGT. It translates to CASSQVFTGNQPQHC.

This clonotype was detected a few times. V is TRBV5-1 and J is TRBJ2-3, with D tentatively TRBD2 (5 bases). The V gene's germline CDR1 is SGHRS and CDR2 YFSETQ. The CDR3 runs 16 residues. The V end was cut by 0 bases, the J end by 4 bases, with 15 bases between. CDR3 in amino acids: CASSLEAASNADTQYF. CDR3 DNA: TGCGCCAGCAGCTTGGAGGCCGCTAGCAACGCAGATACGCAGTATTTT.

This chain connects TRBV6-6 to TRBJ2-1; 12 bases map to TRBD2. The CDR3 has 14 residues. Germline trimming cut 10 bases from V and 5 bases from J; bases unmatched to any gene: 6. Germline-derived CDR1 and CDR2 are MNHNY and SVGAGI (reference sequence). CDR3 nucleotides: TGTGCCACCCAGACTAGCGGGAGCAACAATGAGCAGTTCTTC. As protein: CATQTSGSNNEQFF.

The V call is TRBV20-1, the J call TRBJ1-2, with D unresolved. The CDR3 covers 12 residues. Trimming stripped 3 bases from V and 7 bases from J, with 12 bases between. Germline assignment: CDR1 DFQATT and CDR2 SNEGSKA (reference sequence). The CDR3 DNA follows: TGCAGTGCTAGTCCTGTGTGGGGTGGCTACACCTTC. Protein product: CSASPVWGGYTF.

This clonotype has just a few counts. The CDR3 DNA is TGTGCCAGCATCTGGGGTCAGGGAGTGAATGAGCAGTTCTTC. Amino acids: CASIWGQGVNEQFF. The chain uses TRBV6-1 and TRBJ2-1; D is perhaps TRBD1 or TRBD2 (5 bases each). V was pared by 7 bases and J by 7 bases, with 17 bases between. The V gene's germline CDR1 is MNHNS and CDR2 SASEGT. This CDR3 spans 14 amino acids.

This clonotype has a handful of counts. The V and J genes are TRBV20-1 and TRBJ2-5, with 7 bases fitting TRBD2. The J call may be incorrect, as the DNA end agrees better with TRBJ2-7. The CDR3 is made up of 13 amino acids. Looked up from germline, CDR1 is DFQATT and CDR2 is SNEGSKA (reference sequence). The CDR3 nucleotides read TGCAGTGCTAGTCACCCTAGCGGATACGAGCAGTACTTC. Translated: CSASHPSGYEQYF.